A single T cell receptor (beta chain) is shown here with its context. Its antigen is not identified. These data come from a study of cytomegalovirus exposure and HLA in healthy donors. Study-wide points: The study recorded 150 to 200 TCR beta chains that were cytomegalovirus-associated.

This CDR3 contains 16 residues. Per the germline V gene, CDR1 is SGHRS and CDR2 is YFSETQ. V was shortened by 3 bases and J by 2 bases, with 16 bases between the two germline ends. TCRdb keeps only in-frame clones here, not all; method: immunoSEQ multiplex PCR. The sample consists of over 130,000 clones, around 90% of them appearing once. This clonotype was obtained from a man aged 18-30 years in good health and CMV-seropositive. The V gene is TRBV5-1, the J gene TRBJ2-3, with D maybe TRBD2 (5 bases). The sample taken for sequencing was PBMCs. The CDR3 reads CASSSRVSGLTDTQYF. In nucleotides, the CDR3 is TGCGCCAGCAGCTCGAGGGTTTCTGGGCTCACAGATACGCAGTATTTT. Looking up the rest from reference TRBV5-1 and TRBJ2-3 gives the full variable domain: KAGVTQTPRYLIKTRGQQVTLSCSPISGHRSVSWYQQTPGQGLQFLFEYFSETQRNKGNFPGRFSGRQFSNSRSEMNVSTLELGDSALYLCASSSRVSGLTDTQYFGPGTRLTVL.